This record looks at one T cell receptor (beta chain) sequence and its context. Its target is unknown. The CDR3 runs 14 residues. With 6 bases clipped from V and 4 bases from J, the junction kept 7 bases outside the gene matches. In germline, CDR1 is MNHEY, CDR2 SVGAGI. This sample is drawn from a study of cytomegalovirus exposure and HLA in healthy donors. The overall study: A prior study identified 110 million or so unique TCR beta sequences from roughly 180 million T cells. The study's findings and limits: The only immune exposure information that was available was CMV serostatus.

Primers: 60 Vbeta forward and 13 Jbeta reverse. TCRdb's table, derived via immunoSEQ multiplex PCR, lists solely in-frame clones and lacks some. The data hold 120,000 or so clones, with approximately 78% observed a single time. The sequenced sample was PBMCs. This sequence joins TRBV6-5 and TRBJ1-1, with 8 bases fitting TRBD1. The receptor comes from a man aged 30 to 39 in good health and CMV-seropositive. The CDR3, as DNA: TGTGCCAGCAGACCAGGGGGCGTGAGCACTGAAGCTTTCTTT. This encodes CASRPGGVSTEAFF.